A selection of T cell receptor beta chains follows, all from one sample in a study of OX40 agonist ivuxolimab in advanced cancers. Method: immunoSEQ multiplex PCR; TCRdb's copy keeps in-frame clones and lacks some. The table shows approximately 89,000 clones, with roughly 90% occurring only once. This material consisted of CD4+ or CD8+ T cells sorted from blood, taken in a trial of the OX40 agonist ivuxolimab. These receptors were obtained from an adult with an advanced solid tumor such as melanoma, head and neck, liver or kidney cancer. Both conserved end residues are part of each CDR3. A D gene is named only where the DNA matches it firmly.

CAWSVRRGANTGELFF TGTGCCTGGAGTGTACGGCGGGGGGCGAACACCGGGGAGCTGTTTTTT TRBV30 16 TRBD2 TRBJ2-2
CASSQEDRGYNAEAFF TGTGCCAGCAGCCAAGAGGACAGGGGTTATAATGCTGAAGCTTTCTTT TRBV4-2 16 TRBD1 TRBJ1-1
CALGGGGIGDGSEQFF TGTGCCCTAGGAGGGGGGGGAATAGGTGACGGCAGTGAGCAGTTCTTC TRBV10-3 16 - TRBJ2-1
CASSLTGTAGETQYF TGTGCCAGCAGTCTTACCGGGACGGCGGGAGAGACCCAGTACTTC TRBV7-9 15 - TRBJ2-5
CASSQDFTANTGELFF TGCGCCAGCAGCCAAGATTTCACAGCTAACACCGGGGAGCTGTTTTTT TRBV4-3 16 - TRBJ2-2
CASSQAGGPTYEQYF TGTGCCAGCTCCCAAGCGGGGGGCCCAACCTACGAGCAGTACTTC TRBV9 15 TRBD2 TRBJ2-7
CASSAFGNSYEQYF TGTGCCAGCAGCGCCTTTGGGAACTCCTACGAGCAGTACTTC TRBV11-2 14 - TRBJ2-7
CASSPRLAGVLQETQYF TGTGCCAGCAGCCCAAGACTAGCGGGGGTGCTCCAAGAGACCCAGTACTTC TRBV7-8 17 TRBD2 TRBJ2-5
CASSRGTGDIQYF TGTGCCAGCAGTCGTGGGACAGGGGACATTCAGTACTTC TRBV2 13 TRBD1 TRBJ2-4
CASSLGGVQTNEQFF TGTGCCAGCAGCTTAGGCGGGGTTCAAACCAATGAGCAGTTCTTC TRBV11-2 15 - TRBJ2-1
CASSGTGQGSTDTQYF TGCGCCAGCAGCGGGACGGGACAGGGAAGCACAGATACGCAGTATTTT TRBV5-1 16 TRBD1 TRBJ2-3